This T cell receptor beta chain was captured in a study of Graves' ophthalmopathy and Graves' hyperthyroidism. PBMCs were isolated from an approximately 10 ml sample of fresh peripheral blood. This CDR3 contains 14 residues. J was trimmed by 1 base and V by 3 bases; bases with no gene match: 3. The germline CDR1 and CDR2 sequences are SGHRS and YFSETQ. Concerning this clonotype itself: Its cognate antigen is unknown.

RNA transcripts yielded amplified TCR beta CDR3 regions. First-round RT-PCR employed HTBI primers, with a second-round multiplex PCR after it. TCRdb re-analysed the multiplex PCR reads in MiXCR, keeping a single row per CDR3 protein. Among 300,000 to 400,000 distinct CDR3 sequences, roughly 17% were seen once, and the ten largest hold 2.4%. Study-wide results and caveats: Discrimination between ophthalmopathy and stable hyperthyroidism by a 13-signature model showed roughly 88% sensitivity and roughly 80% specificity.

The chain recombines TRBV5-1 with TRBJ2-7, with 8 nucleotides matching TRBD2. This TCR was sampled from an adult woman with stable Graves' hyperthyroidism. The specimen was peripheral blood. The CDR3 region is CASSWGLDSYEQYF. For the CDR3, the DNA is TGCGCCAGCAGCTGGGGACTAGATTCCTACGAGCAGTACTTC.